This T cell receptor (beta chain) was found in a study of blood T cell repertoires in COVID-19. Profiled with immunoSEQ multiplex PCR; TCRdb holds only in-frame clones, not every one. The table lists 290,000 or so clones, roughly 85% of them singletons, with more than 4.5% in the top ten. Germline CDR1 SGHTS, CDR2 YDEGEE. CDR3 length: 14 residues. V dropped 5 bases and J dropped 5; count of bases not matched to a gene: 8. The sample taken for sequencing was peripheral blood. The J gene is TRBJ2-7, the V gene TRBV5-8; 9 bases map to TRBD1. The sequence was obtained from a man aged 50-59 years with active or convalescent COVID-19. The DNA for the CDR3 is TGTGCCAGCAGGCTAGGGGACAGGGCAAACGAGCAGTACTTC. Amino acid sequence: CASRLGDRANEQYF.